This note documents a single T cell receptor (beta chain) sequence. This entry is derived from a study of blood T cell repertoires in COVID-19. Study summary: The United States, Italy and Spain provided the acute and convalescent COVID-19 samples. In each case, the material was cDNA or gDNA derived from T cells, B-cell-depleted T cells, or PBMCs.

The germline V gene encodes CDR1 SGDLS and CDR2 YYNGEE. CDR3 length: 13 amino acids. The ends were cut back, 1 base at V and 9 bases at J, with 11 bases in the middle. Assay: immunoSEQ multiplex PCR; the TCRdb copy retains only in-frame clones and omits some. The repertoire holds some 170,000 clones, approximately 90% seen once, with around 4% in the top ten. The receptor was derived from a woman between 55 and 75 years old who had recovered from COVID-19. Sequencing used peripheral blood. The chain is built from TRBV9 and TRBJ2-1, with D possibly TRBD2 on 6 matching bases. In nucleotides, the CDR3 is TGTGCCAGCAGCGTACAGACTAGTAGTGAGCAGTTCTTC. Residues: CASSVQTSSEQFF.